The clone carrying this T cell receptor beta chain was found a few times. This table comes from immunoSEQ multiplex PCR, and its TCRdb copy is limited to in-frame clones, with some not included. The sample lists some 530,000 clones, around nine tenths occurring once. V lost 1 base, J lost 2 bases, and 3 bases stayed unmatched. Germline V gene sequence: CDR1 SGDLS, CDR2 YYNGEE. The CDR3 has 15 residues. This sample stems from a study of blood T cell repertoires in COVID-19. The chain employs TRBV9 and TRBJ1-2; 9 positions agree with TRBD1. The sample comprised PBMCs or T cells enriched from blood (not recorded which). The receptor was derived from a woman aged 60 to 75 who had recovered from COVID-19. CDR3 DNA sequence: TGTGCCAGCAGCGTAACAGGGGGCGGCAACTATGGCTACACCTTC. Amino acids: CASSVTGGGNYGYTF.